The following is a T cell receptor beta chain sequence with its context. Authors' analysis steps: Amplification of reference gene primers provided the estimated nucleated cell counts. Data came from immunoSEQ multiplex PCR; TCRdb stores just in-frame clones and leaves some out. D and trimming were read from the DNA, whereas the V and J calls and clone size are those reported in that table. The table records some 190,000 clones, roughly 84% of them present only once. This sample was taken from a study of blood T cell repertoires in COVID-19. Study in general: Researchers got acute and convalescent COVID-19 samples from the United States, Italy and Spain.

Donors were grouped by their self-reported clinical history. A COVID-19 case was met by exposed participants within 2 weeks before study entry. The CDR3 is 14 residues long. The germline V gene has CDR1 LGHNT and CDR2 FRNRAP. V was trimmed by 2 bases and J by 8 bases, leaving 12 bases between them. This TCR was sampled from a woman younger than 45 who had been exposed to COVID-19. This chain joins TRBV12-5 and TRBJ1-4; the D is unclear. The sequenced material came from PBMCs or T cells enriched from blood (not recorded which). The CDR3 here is CASGLLEGFEKLFF. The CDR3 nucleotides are TGTGCTAGTGGTTTGCTGGAGGGATTCGAAAAACTGTTTTTT.